Listed below are T cell receptor beta chains from one sample, sequenced in a study of molecular identifiers for immune sequencing clone quantification. Using its own MiXCR run on the PCR reads, TCRdb lists one record per CDR3 protein. This sample has 490,000 or so distinct CDR3 sequences; around 23% occur once, and the top ten carry over 0.6%. The sample taken for sequencing was naive CD8+ T cells from blood, with Jurkat cell RNA spiked in. All receptors come from a human donor in good health. Some libraries in this study had Jurkat cell RNA spiked in. CDR3s include the opening cysteine and the closing phenylalanine or tryptophan. The D gene is left open where the match is weak. The listing skips clone size in some rows; elsewhere it reads once, few, many or a size class.

j_call,clone_size,d_call,v_call,cdr3_nt,cdr3_aa
TRBJ1-1,many,TRBD1,TRBV7-9,TGTGCCAGCAGCGAGCCGGGACAGATTGAAGCTTTCTTT,CASSEPGQIEAFF
TRBJ1-1,NA,NA,TRBV7-9,TGTGCCACCAGCTGGGACACTGAAGCTTTCTTT,CATSWDTEAFF
TRBJ2-1,NA,TRBD2,TRBV3-1,TGTGCCAGGGAAAACCATGAGCGGGAGAGCAATGAGCAGTTCTTC,CARENHERESNEQFF
TRBJ2-5,NA,NA,TRBV11-2,TGTGCCAGCAGCCCAGACTCGGTTCGGACCCAGTACTTC,CASSPDSVRTQYF
TRBJ2-1,NA,NA,TRBV12-3/TRBV12-4,TGTGCCAGCAGTGACACAGGGGGGGCCTACAATGAGCAGTTCTTC,CASSDTGGAYNEQFF
TRBJ2-4,NA,NA,TRBV7-6,TGTGCCAGCAGCTTAGCGAGGGCGGACATTCAGTACTTC,CASSLARADIQYF
TRBJ2-1,NA,NA,TRBV27,TGTGCCAGCACCAACGAACCGGGACCGTCCTACAATGAGCAGTTCTTC,CASTNEPGPSYNEQFF
TRBJ2-7,NA,NA,TRBV5-8,TGTGCCAGCAGCCCTGACAGGCCCTACGAGCAGTACTTC,CASSPDRPYEQYF
TRBJ2-7,NA,TRBD1,TRBV20-1,TGCAGTGCTAATACAGGGGGCTCGACCTACGAGCAGTACTTC,CSANTGGSTYEQYF
TRBJ2-3,NA,NA,TRBV27,TGTGCCAGCCGTCTGATAGCGGCAGATACGCAGTATTTT,CASRLIAADTQYF
TRBJ2-5,many,NA,TRBV5-1,TGCGCCAGCAGCTTGACGTACCAAGAGACCCAGTACTTC,CASSLTYQETQYF
TRBJ1-6,NA,NA,TRBV9,TGTGCCAGCAGCCCAGCCGGGCACCCTAATTCACCCCTCCACTTT,CASSPAGHPNSPLHF
TRBJ2-1,NA,NA,TRBV20-1,TGCAGTGCTAGATATAGAAATGAGCAGTTCTTC,CSARYRNEQFF
TRBJ2-7,many,NA,TRBV18,TGTGCCAGCTCACCAGGGGTTAACTACGAGCAGTACTTC,CASSPGVNYEQYF
TRBJ1-1,many,NA,TRBV4-3,TGCGCCAGCAGCCAAGATCGGGGAGGGGGGATGAACACTGAAGCTTTCTTT,CASSQDRGGGMNTEAFF
TRBJ2-3,NA,NA,TRBV28,TGTGCCAGCAGCCGGACAGTTAATAATAGAGATACGCAGTATTTT,CASSRTVNNRDTQYF
TRBJ2-1,NA,NA,TRBV27,TGTGCCAGCAGTCCTGGACCCCTTTTAAATGAGCAGTTCTTC,CASSPGPLLNEQFF
TRBJ2-7,NA,NA,TRBV12-3/TRBV12-4,TGTGCCAGCAGTAGGGACCACTTCTGGGAGCAGTACTTC,CASSRDHFWEQYF
TRBJ1-1,NA,NA,TRBV28,TGTGCCAGCAGTTACTCCCCCCCTGAAGCTTTCTTT,CASSYSPPEAFF
TRBJ2-5,many,NA,TRBV29-1,TGCAGCGTTGAACGAGAGACCCAGTACTTC,CSVERETQYF
TRBJ1-1,many,NA,TRBV14,TGTGCCAGCAGCCAAGATAGTAGCGTAGCGTCCAGGTCGCATACTGAAGCTTTCTTT,CASSQDSSVASRSHTEAFF
TRBJ2-3,NA,NA,TRBV7-6,TGTGCCAGCAGCCACCTGGTGGCCTCGGGCAGCACAGATACGCAGTATTTT,CASSHLVASGSTDTQYF
TRBJ2-1,NA,TRBD2,TRBV12-3/TRBV12-4,TGTGCCAGCAGTACTAGCGGAGTGCACAATGAGCAGTTCTTC,CASSTSGVHNEQFF